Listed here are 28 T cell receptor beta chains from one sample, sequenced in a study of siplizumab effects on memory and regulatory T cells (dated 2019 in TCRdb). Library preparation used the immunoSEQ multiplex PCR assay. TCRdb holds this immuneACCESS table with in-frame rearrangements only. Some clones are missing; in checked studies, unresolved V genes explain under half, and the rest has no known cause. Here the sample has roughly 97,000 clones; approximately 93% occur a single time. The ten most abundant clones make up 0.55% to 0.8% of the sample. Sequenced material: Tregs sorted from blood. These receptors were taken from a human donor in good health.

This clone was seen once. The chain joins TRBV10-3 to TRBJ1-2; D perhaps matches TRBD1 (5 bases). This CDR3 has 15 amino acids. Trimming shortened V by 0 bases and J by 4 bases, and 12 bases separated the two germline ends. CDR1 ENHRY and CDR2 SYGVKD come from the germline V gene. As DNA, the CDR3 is TGTGCCATCAGTGAGTCCGGCGGCAGGGCCTATGGCTACACCTTC. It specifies CAISESGGRAYGYTF.

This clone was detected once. CDR3 bases: TGTGCCTGGAGGTCGGGCGCGGGGGCAACCGAGTTCGAGCAGTACTTC. It translates to CAWRSGAGATEFEQYF. The chain combines TRBV30 with TRBJ2-7, with D perhaps matching TRBD2 (7 bases). V lost 3 bases and J lost 6, with 24 bases in between. The CDR3 covers 16 residues. The germline CDR1 and CDR2 sequences are GTSNPN and SVGIG (reference sequence).

The CDR3 nucleotides are TGCAGCGTCGCCCCGCATAGCAATCAGCCCCAGCATTTT. Translation: CSVAPHSNQPQHF. V is TRBV29-1 and J is TRBJ1-5; D not resolved. Germline CDR1 SQVTM, CDR2 ANQGSEA. The CDR3 spans 13 residues. The V and J ends lost 6 bases and 0 bases respectively, with 9 bases between them.

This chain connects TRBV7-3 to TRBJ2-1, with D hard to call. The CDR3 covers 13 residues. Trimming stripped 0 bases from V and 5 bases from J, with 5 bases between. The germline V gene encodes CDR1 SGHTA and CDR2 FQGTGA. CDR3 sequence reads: CASSLTRDNEQFF. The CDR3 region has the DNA TGTGCCAGCAGCTTAACCAGAGACAATGAGCAGTTCTTC.

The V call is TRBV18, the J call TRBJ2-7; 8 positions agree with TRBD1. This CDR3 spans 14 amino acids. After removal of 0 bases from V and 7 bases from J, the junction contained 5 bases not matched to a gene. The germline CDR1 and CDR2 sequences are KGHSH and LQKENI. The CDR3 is CASSPPPGGGEQYF. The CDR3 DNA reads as TGTGCCAGCTCACCACCCCCAGGGGGCGGTGAGCAGTACTTC.

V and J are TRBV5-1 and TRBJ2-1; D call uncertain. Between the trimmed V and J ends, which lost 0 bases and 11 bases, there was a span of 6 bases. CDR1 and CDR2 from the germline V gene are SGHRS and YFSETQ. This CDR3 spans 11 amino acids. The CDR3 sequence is CASSLGMQQFF. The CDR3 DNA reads TGCGCCAGCAGCTTGGGGATGCAGCAGTTCTTC.

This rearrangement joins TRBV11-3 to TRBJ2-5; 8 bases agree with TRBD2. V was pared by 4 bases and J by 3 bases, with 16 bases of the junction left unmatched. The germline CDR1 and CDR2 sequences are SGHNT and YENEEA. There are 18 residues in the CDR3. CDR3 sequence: CASSSMQAGEGGKETQYF. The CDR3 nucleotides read TGTGCCAGCAGCTCAATGCAAGCGGGAGAGGGGGGCAAAGAGACCCAGTACTTC.

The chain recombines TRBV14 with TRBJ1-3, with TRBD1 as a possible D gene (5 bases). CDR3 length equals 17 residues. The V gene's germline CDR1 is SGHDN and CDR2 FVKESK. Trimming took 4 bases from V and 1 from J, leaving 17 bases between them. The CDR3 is CASSRFRDPQSGNTIYF. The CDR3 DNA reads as TGTGCCAGCAGCCGATTCCGGGACCCCCAGTCTGGAAACACCATATATTTT.

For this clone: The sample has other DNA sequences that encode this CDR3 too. This chain's CDR3 is CASSITPLSYEQYF. DNA of the CDR3: TGTGCCAGCAGTATTACGCCGCTCTCCTACGAGCAGTACTTC. The V call is TRBV6-5, the J call TRBJ2-7; D not resolved. Germline V CDR1 and CDR2: MNHEY, SVGAGI. CDR3 length equals 14 residues. V was pared by 5 bases and J by 0 bases, with 11 bases between.

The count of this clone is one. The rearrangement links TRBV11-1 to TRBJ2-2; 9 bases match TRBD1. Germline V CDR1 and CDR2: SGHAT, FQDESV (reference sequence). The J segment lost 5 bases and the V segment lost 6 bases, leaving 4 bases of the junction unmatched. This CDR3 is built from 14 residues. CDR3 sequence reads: CASRKTGGTGELFF. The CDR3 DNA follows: TGTGCCAGCAGGAAGACAGGGGGTACCGGGGAGCTGTTTTTT.

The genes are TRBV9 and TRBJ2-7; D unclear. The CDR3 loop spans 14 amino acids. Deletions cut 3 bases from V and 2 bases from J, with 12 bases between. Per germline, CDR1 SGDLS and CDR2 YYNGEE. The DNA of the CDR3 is TGTGCCAGCAGCGATCAGCCTGACGCCTACGAGCAGTACTTC. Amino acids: CASSDQPDAYEQYF.

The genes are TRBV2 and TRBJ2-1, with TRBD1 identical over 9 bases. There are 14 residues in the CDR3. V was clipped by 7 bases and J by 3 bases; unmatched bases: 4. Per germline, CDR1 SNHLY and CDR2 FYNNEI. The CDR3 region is CASKPGQGYNEQFF. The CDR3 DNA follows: TGTGCCAGCAAACCGGGACAGGGCTACAATGAGCAGTTCTTC.

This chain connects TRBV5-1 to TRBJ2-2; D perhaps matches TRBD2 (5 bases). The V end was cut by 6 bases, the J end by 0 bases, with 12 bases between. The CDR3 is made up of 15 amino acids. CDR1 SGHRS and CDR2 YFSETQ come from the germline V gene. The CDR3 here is CASTPSGTNTGELFF. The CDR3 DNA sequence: TGCGCCAGCACCCCCTCGGGGACGAACACCGGGGAGCTGTTTTTT.

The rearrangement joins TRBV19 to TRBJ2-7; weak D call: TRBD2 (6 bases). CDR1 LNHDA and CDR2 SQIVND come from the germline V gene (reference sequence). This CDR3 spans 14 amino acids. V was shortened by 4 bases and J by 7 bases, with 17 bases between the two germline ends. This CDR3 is CASSTRGVPGEQYF. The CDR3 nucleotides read TGTGCCAGTAGTACGCGCGGGGTCCCCGGGGAGCAGTACTTC.

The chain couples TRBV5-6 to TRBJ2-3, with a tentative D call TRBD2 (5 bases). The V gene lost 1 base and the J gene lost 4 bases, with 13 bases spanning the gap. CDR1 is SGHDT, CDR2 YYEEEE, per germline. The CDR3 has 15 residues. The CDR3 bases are TGTGCCAGCAGCTTGCCCTGGACTTTTGCAGATACGCAGTATTTT. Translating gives CASSLPWTFADTQYF.

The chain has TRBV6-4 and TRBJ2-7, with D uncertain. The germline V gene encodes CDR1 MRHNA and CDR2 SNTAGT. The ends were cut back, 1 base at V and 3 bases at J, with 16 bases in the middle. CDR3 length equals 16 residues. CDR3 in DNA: TGTGCCAGCAGTGACTTTTGGATCGCTAGTAACTACGAGCAGTACTTC. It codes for CASSDFWIASNYEQYF.

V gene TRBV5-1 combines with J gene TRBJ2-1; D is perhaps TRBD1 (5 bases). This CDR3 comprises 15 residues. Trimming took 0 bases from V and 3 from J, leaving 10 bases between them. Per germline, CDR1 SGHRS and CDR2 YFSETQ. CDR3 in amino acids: CASSLGQSFYNEQFF. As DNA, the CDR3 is TGCGCCAGCAGCTTGGGACAGAGTTTCTACAATGAGCAGTTCTTC.

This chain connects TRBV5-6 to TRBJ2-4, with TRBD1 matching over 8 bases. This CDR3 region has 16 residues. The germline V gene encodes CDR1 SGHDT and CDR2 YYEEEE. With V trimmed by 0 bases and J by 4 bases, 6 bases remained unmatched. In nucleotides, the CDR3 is TGTGCCAGCAGCTTGGTGTATGACAGGGGTAAAAACATTCAGTACTTC. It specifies CASSLVYDRGKNIQYF.

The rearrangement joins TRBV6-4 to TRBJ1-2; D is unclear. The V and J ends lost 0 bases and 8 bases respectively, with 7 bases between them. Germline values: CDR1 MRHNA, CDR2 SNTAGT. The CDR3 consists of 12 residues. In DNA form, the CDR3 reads TGTGCCAGCAGTGACTCCTTGGGCGGCTACACCTTC. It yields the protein CASSDSLGGYTF.

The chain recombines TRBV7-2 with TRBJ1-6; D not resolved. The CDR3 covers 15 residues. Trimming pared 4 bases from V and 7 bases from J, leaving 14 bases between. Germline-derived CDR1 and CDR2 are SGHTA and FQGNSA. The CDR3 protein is CASSSSLGQNSPLHF. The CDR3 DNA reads TGTGCCAGCAGCTCATCCCTGGGCCAGAATTCACCCCTCCACTTT.

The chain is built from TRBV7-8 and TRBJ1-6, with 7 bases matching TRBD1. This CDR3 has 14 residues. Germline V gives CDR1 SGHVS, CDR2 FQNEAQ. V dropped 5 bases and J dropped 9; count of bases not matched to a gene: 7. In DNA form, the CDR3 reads TGTGCCAGCAGCGCAGGGGGTTTCGGTTCACCCCTCCACTTT. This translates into CASSAGGFGSPLHF.

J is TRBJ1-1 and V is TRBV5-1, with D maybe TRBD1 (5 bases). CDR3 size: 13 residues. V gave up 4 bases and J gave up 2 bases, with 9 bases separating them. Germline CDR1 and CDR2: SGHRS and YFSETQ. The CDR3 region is CASSETANTEAFF. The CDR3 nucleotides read TGCGCCAGCAGCGAGACAGCCAACACTGAAGCTTTCTTT.

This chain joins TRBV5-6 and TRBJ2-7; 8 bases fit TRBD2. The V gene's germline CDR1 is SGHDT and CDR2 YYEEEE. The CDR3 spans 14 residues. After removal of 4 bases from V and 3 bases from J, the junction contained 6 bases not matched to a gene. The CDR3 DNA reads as TGTGCCAGCAGCCTACGGGGGGGTAGCTACGAGCAGTACTTC. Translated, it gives CASSLRGGSYEQYF.

The CDR3: CASSGGRTSTPYEQYF. In DNA, the CDR3 is TGTGCCAGCAGCGGAGGGAGGACATCCACCCCCTACGAGCAGTACTTC. The chain joins TRBV9 to TRBJ2-7; D may be TRBD2 (6 bases). Germline loops: CDR1 SGDLS, CDR2 YYNGEE. The CDR3 loop spans 16 amino acids. Trimming left V 3 bases short and J 2 bases short, with 18 bases between.

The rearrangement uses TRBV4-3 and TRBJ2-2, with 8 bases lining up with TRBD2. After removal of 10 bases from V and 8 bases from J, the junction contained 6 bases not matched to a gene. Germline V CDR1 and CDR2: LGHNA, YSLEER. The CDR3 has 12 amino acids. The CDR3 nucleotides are TGCGCCACTGGAGCGGGGGCAGGGGAGCTGTTTTTT. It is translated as CATGAGAGELFF.

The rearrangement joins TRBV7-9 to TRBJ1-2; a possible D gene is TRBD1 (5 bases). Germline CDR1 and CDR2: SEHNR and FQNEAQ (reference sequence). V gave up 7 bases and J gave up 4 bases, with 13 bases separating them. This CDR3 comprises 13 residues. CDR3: CASTPDRGYGYTF. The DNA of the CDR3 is TGTGCCAGCACCCCCGACAGAGGCTATGGCTACACCTTC.

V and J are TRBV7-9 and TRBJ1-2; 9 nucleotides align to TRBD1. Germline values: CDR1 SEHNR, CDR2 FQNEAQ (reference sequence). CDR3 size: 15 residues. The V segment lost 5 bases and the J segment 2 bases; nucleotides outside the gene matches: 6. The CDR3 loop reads CASSRDRGGNYGYTF. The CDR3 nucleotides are TGTGCCAGCAGCAGAGACAGGGGGGGAAACTATGGCTACACCTTC.

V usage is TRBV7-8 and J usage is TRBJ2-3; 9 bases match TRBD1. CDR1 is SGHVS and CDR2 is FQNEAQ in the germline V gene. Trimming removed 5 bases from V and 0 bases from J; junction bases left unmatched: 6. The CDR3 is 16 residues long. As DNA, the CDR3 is TGTGCCAGCAGCCCGGGGGACAGGGTTAGCACAGATACGCAGTATTTT. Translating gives CASSPGDRVSTDTQYF.